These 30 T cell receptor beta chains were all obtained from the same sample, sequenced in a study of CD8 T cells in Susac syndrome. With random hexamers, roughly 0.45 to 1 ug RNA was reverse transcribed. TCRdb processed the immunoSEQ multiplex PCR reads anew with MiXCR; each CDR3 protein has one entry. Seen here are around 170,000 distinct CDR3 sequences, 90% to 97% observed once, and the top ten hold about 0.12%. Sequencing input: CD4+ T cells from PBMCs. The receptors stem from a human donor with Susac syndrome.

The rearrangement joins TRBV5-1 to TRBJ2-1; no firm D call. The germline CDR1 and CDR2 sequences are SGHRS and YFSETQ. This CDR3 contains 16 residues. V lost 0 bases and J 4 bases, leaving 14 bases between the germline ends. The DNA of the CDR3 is TGCGCCAGCAGCTTGGGACACGCCCCCCAGTACAATGAGCAGTTCTTC. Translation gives CASSLGHAPQYNEQFF.

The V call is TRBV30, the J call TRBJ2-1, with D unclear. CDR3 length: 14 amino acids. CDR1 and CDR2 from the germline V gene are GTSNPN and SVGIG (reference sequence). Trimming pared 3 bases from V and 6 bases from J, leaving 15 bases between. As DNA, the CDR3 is TGTGCCTGGAGGGCTGACTTGGTCCGCAATGAGCAGTTCTTC. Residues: CAWRADLVRNEQFF. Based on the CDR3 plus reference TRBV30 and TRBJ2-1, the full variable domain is SQTIHQWPATLVQPVGSPLSLECTVEGTSNPNLYWYRQAAGRGLQLLFYSVGIGQISSEVPQNLSASRPQDRQFILSSKKLLLSDSGFYLCAWRADLVRNEQFFGPGTRLTVL.

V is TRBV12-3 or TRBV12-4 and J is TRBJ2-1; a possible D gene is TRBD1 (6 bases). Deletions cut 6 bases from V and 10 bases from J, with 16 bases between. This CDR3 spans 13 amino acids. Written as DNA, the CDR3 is TGTGCCAGCAGCCCAAGATGGGGGCGGGAGCAGTTCTTC. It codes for CASSPRWGREQFF.

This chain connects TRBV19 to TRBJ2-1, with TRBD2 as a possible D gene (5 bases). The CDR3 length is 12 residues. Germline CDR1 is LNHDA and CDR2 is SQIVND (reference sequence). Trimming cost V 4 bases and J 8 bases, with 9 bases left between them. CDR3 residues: CASSSSAYEQFF. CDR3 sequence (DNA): TGTGCCAGTAGTAGTAGCGCGTATGAGCAGTTCTTC.

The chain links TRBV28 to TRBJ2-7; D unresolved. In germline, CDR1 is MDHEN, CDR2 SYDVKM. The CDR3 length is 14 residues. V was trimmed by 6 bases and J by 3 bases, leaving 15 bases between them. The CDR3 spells CASSRSGIGYEQYF. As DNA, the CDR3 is TGTGCCAGCAGCAGATCGGGTATCGGCTACGAGCAGTACTTC.

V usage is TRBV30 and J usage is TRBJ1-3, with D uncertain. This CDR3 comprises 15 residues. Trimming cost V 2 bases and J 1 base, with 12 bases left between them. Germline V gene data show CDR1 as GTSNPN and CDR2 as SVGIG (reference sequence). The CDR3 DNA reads TGTGCCTGGAGTCCTCGTGGAGCTTCTGGAAACACCATATATTTT. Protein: CAWSPRGASGNTIYF. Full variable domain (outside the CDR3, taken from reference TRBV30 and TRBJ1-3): SQTIHQWPATLVQPVGSPLSLECTVEGTSNPNLYWYRQAAGRGLQLLFYSVGIGQISSEVPQNLSASRPQDRQFILSSKKLLLSDSGFYLCAWSPRGASGNTIYFGEGSWLTVV.

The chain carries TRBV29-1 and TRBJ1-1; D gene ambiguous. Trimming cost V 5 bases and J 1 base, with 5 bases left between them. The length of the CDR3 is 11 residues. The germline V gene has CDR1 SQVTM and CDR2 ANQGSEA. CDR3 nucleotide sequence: TGCAGCGTTTCCGGGAACACTGAAGCTTTCTTT. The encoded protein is CSVSGNTEAFF.

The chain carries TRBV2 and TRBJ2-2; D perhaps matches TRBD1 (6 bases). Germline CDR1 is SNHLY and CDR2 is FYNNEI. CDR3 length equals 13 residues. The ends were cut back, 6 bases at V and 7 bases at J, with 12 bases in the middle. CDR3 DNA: TGTGCCAGCAGGAAGACAGGCCTCGGGGAGCTGTTTTTT. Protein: CASRKTGLGELFF. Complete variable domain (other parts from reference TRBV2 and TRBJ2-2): EPEVTQTPSHQVTQMGQEVILRCVPISNHLYFYWYRQILGQKVEFLVSFYNNEISEKSEIFDDQFSVERPDGSNFTLKIRSTKLEDSAMYFCASRKTGLGELFFGEGSRLTVL.

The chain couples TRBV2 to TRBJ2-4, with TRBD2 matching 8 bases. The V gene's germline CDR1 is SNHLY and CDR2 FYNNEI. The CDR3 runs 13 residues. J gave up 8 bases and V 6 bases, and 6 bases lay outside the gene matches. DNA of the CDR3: TGTGCCAGCAGCCGGGGGGGGTTGGACATTCAGTACTTC. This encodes CASSRGGLDIQYF.

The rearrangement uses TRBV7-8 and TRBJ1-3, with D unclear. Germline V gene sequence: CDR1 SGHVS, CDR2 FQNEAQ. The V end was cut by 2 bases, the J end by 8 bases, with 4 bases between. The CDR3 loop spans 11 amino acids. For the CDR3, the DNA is TGTGCCAGCAGCTTACACGACACCATATATTTT. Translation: CASSLHDTIYF.

The CDR3 region has the DNA TGTGCCTGGAGGCAAAGTAATGAGCAGTTCTTC. Amino acids: CAWRQSNEQFF. This chain links TRBV30 with TRBJ2-1; D gene unclear. CDR3 length: 11 amino acids. V lost 3 bases, J lost 7 bases, and 7 bases lay in between. The V gene's germline CDR1 is GTSNPN and CDR2 SVGIG (reference sequence).

The CDR3 region is CASSLISRETEAFF. For the CDR3, the DNA is TGTGCCAGCTCACTTATATCTAGGGAGACTGAAGCTTTCTTT. The rearrangement uses TRBV18 and TRBJ1-1; D gene ambiguous. Germline assignment: CDR1 KGHSH and CDR2 LQKENI. The CDR3 is 14 amino acids. V lost 4 bases and J 5 bases, leaving 14 bases between the germline ends.

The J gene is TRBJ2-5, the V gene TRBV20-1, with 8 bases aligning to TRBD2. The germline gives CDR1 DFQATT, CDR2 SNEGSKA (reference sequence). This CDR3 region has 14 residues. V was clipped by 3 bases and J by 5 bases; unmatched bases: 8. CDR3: CSAREYASGETQYF. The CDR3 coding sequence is TGCAGTGCTAGGGAATACGCTAGCGGGGAGACCCAGTACTTC.

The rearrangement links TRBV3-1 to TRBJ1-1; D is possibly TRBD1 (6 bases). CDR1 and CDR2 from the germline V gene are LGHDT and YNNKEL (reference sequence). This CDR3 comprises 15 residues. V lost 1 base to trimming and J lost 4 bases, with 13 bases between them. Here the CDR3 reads CASSQVVTGSTEAFF. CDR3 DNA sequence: TGTGCCAGCAGCCAAGTTGTAACAGGGAGCACTGAAGCTTTCTTT.

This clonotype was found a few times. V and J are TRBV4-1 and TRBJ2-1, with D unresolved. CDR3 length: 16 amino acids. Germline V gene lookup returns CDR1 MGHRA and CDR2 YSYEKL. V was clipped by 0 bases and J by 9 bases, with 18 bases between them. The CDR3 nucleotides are TGCGCCAGCAGCCAAGATCTCCGATCGTTTCGTGGTGAGCAGTTCTTC. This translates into CASSQDLRSFRGEQFF.

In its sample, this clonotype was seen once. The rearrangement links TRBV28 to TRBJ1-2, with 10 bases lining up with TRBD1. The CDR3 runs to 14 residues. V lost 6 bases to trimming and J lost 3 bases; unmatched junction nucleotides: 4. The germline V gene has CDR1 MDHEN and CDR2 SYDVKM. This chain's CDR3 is CASRTGGADYGYTF. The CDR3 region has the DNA TGTGCCAGCAGGACAGGGGGCGCGGACTATGGCTACACCTTC.

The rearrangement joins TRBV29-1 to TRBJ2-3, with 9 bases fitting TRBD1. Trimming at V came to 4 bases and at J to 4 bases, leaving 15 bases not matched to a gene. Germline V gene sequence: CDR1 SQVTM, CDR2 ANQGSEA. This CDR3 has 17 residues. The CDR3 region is CSVVGTGIRNFADTQYF. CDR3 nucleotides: TGCAGCGTTGTCGGGACAGGGATTCGAAACTTTGCAGATACGCAGTATTTT.

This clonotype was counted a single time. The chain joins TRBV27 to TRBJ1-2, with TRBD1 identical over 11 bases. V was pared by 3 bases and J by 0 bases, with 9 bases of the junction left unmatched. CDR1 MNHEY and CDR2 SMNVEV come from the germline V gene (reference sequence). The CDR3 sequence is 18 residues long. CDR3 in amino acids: CASSFLTPGQGANYGYTF. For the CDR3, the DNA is TGTGCCAGCAGTTTCTTAACCCCGGGACAGGGGGCTAACTATGGCTACACCTTC.

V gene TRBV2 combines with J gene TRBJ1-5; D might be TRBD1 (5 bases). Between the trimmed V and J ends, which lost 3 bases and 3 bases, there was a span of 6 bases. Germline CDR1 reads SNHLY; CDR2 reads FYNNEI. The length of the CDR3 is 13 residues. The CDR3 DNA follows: TGTGCCAGCAGTGACAGGGACAATCAGCCCCAGCATTTT. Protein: CASSDRDNQPQHF.

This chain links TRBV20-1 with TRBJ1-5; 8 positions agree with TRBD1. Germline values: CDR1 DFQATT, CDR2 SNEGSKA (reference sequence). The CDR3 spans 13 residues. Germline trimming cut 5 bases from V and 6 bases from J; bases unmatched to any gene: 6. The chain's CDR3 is CSADRQGSQPQHF. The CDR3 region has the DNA TGCAGTGCTGACAGACAGGGGAGTCAGCCCCAGCATTTT.

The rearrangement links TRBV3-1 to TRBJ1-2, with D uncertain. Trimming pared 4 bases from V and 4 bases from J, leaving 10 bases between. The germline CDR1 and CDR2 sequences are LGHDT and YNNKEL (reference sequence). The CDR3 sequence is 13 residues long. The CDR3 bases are TGTGCCAGCAGCCCGACTGGAGCCTATGGCTACACCTTC. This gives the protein CASSPTGAYGYTF. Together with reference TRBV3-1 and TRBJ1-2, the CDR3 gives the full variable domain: DTAVSQTPKYLVTQMGNDKSIKCEQNLGHDTMYWYKQDSKKFLKIMFSYNNKELIINETVPNRFSPKSPDKAHLNLHINSLELGDSAVYFCASSPTGAYGYTFGSGTRLTVV.

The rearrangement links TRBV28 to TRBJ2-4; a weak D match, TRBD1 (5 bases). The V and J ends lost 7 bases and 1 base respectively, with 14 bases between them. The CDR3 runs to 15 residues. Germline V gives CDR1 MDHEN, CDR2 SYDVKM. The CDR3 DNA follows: TGTGCCAGCAATACCCAAGGGGTCGCCAAAAACATTCAGTACTTC. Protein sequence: CASNTQGVAKNIQYF.

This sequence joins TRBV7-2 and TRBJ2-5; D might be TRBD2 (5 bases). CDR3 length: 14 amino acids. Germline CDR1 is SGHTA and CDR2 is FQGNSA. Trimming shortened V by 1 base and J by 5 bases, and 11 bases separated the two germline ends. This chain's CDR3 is CASSLVWSGETQYF. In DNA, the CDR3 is TGTGCCAGCAGCTTAGTGTGGAGCGGTGAGACCCAGTACTTC. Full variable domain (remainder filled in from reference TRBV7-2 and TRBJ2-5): GAGVSQSPSNKVTEKGKDVELRCDPISGHTALYWYRQSLGQGLEFLIYFQGNSAPDKSGLPSDRFSAERTGGSVSTLTIQRTQQEDSAVYLCASSLVWSGETQYFGPGTRLLVL.

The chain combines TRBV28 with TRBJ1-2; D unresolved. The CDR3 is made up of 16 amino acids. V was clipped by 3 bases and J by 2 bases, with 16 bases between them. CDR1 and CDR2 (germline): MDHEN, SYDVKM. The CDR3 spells CASSFLGTEGNYGYTF. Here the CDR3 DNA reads TGTGCCAGCAGTTTTCTCGGCACAGAAGGGAACTATGGCTACACCTTC.

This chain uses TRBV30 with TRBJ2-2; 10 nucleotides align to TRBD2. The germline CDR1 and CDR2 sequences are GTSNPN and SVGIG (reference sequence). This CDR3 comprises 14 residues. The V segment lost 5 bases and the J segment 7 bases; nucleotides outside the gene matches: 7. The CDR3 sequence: CAWSALAGIGELFF. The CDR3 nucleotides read TGTGCCTGGTCTGCACTAGCGGGAATCGGGGAGCTGTTTTTT. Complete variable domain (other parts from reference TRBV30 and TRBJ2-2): SQTIHQWPATLVQPVGSPLSLECTVEGTSNPNLYWYRQAAGRGLQLLFYSVGIGQISSEVPQNLSASRPQDRQFILSSKKLLLSDSGFYLCAWSALAGIGELFFGEGSRLTVL.

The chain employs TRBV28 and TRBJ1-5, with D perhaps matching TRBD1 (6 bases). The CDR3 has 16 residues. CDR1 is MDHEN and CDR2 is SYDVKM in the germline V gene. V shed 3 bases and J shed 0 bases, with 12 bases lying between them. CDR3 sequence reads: CASSFRTVYSNQPQHF. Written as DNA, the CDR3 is TGTGCCAGCAGTTTCCGGACAGTTTATAGCAATCAGCCCCAGCATTTT.

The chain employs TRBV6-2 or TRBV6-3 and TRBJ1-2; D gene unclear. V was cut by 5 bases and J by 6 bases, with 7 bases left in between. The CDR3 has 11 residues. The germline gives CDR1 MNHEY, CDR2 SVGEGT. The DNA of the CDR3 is TGTGCCAGCAGTGACGATGATGGCTACACCTTC. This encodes CASSDDDGYTF.

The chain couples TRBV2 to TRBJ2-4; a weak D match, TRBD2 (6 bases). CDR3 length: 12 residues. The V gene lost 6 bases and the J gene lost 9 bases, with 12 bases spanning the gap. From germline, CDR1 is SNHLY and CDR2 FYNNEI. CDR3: CASRRLGGIQYF. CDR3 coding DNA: TGTGCCAGCAGGAGGCTGGGAGGCATTCAGTACTTC.

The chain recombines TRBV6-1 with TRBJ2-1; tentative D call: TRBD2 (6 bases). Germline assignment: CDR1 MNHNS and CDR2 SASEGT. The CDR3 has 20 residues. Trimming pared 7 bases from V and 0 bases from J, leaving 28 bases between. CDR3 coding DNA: TGTGCCAGCACCCAGCCCAGTGCAGGTTTACGGGACTCCTCCTACAATGAGCAGTTCTTC. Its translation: CASTQPSAGLRDSSYNEQFF.

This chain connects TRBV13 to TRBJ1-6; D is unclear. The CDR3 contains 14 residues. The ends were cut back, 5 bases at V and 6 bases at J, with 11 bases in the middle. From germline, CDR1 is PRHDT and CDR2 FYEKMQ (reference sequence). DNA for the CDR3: TGTGCCAGCAGCAAAGGACTGCTTAATTCACCCCTCCACTTT. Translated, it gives CASSKGLLNSPLHF.